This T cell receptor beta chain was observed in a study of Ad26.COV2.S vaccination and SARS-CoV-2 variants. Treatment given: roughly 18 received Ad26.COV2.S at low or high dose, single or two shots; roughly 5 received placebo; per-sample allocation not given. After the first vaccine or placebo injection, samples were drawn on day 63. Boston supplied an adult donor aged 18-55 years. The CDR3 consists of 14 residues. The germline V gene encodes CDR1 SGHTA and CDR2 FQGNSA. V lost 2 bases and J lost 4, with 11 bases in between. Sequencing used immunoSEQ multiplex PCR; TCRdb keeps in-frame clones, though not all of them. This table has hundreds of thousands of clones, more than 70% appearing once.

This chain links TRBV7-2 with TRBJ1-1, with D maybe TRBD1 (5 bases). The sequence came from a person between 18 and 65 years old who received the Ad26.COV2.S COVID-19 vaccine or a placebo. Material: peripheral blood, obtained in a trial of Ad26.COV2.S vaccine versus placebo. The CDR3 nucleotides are TGTGCCAGCAGCTTACGGGGGTGGGGCACTGAAGCTTTCTTT. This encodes CASSLRGWGTEAFF. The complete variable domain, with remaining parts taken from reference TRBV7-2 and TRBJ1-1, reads GAGVSQSPSNKVTEKGKDVELRCDPISGHTALYWYRQSLGQGLEFLIYFQGNSAPDKSGLPSDRFSAERTGGSVSTLTIQRTQQEDSAVYLCASSLRGWGTEAFFGQGTRLTVV.